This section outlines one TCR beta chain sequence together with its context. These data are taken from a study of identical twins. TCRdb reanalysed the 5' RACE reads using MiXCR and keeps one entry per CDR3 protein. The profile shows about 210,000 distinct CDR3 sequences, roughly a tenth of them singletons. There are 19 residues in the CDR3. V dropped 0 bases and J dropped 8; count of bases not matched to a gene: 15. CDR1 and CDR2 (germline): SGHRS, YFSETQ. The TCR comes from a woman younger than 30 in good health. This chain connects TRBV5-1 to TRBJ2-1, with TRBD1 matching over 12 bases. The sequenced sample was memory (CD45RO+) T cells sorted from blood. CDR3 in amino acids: CASSLAGTGGPPRGDEQFF. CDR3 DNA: TGCGCCAGCAGCTTGGCGGGGACAGGGGGCCCTCCCCGAGGGGATGAGCAGTTCTTC.